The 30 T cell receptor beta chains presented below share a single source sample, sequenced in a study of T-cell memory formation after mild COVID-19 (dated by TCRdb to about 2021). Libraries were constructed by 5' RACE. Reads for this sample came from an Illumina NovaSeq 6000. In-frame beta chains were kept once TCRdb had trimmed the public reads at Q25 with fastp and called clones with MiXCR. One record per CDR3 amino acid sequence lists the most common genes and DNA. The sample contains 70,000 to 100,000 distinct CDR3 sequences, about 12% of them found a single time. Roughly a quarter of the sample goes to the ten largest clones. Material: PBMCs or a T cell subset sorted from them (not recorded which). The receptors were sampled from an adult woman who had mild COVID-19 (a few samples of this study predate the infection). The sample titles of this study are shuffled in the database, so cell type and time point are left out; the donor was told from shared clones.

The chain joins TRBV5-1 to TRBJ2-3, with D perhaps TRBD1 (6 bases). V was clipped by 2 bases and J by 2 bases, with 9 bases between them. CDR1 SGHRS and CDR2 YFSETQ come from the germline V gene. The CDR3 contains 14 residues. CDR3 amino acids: CASSLQGSTDTQYF. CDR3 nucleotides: TGCGCCAGCAGCTTACAGGGCTCCACAGATACGCAGTATTTT.

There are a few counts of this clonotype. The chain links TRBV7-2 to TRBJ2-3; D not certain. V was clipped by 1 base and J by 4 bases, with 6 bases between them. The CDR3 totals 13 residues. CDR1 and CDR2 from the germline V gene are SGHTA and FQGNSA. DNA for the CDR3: TGTGCCAGCAGCTTAGTAGGGTCAGATACGCAGTATTTT. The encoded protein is CASSLVGSDTQYF.

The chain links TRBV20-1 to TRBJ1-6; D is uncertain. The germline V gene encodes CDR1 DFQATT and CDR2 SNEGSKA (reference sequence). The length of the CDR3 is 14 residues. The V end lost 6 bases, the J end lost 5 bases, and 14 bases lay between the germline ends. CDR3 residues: CSAEVGRDNSPLHF. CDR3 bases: TGCAGTGCCGAGGTGGGAAGGGATAATTCACCCCTCCACTTT.

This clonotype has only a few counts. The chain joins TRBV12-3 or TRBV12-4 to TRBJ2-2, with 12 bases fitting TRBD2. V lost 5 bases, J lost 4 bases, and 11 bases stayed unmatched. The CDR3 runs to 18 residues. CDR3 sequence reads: CASSPSTSGSGRTGELFF. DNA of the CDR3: TGTGCCAGCAGTCCCTCGACTAGCGGGAGCGGTCGCACCGGGGAGCTGTTTTTT.

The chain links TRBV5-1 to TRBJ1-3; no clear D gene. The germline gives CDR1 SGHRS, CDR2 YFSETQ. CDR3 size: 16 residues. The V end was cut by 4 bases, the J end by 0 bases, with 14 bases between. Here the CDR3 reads CASSPEEGYSGNTIYF. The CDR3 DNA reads TGCGCCAGCAGCCCCGAGGAGGGATACTCTGGAAACACCATATATTTT.

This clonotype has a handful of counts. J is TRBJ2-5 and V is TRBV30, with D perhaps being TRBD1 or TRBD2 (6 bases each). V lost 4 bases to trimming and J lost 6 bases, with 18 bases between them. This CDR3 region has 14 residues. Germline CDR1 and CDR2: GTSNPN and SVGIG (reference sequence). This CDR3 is CAWTPGAGWKTQYF. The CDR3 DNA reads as TGTGCCTGGACCCCAGGGGCGGGGTGGAAGACCCAGTACTTC. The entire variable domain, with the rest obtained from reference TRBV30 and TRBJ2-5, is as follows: SQTIHQWPATLVQPVGSPLSLECTVEGTSNPNLYWYRQAAGRGLQLLFYSVGIGQISSEVPQNLSASRPQDRQFILSSKKLLLSDSGFYLCAWTPGAGWKTQYFGPGTRLLVL.

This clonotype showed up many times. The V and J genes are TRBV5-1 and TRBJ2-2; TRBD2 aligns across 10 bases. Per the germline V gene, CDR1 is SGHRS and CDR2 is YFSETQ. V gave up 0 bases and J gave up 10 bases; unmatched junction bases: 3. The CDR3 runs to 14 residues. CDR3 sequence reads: CASSLEAGGPELFF. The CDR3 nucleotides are TGCGCCAGCAGCTTGGAAGCGGGGGGGCCGGAGCTGTTTTTT.

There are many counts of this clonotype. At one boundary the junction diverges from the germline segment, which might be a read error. CDR3 in amino acids: CSVEGQGMPDTQYF. In DNA form, the CDR3 reads TGCAGCGTCGAAGGACAGGGGATGCCAGATACGCAGTATTTT. The chain couples TRBV29-1 to TRBJ2-3; 9 bases map to TRBD1. This CDR3 comprises 14 residues. The germline gives CDR1 SQVTM, CDR2 ANQGSEA.

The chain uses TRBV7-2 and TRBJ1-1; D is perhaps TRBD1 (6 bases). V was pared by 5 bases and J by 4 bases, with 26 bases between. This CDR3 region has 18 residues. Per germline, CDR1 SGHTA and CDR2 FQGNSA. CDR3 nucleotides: TGTGCCAGCAGCCCCAATCCGTTAGAGGGGGAAGGGGGCACTGAAGCTTTCTTT. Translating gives CASSPNPLEGEGGTEAFF.

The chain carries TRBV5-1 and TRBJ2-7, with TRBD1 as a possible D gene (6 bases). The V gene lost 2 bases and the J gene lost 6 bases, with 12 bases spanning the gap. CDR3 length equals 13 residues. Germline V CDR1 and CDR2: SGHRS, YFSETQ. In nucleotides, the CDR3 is TGCGCCAGCAGCTTCCGCGGACAGTCCGAGCAGTACTTC. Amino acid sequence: CASSFRGQSEQYF. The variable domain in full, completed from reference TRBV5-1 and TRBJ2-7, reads KAGVTQTPRYLIKTRGQQVTLSCSPISGHRSVSWYQQTPGQGLQFLFEYFSETQRNKGNFPGRFSGRQFSNSRSEMNVSTLELGDSALYLCASSFRGQSEQYFGPGTRLTVT.

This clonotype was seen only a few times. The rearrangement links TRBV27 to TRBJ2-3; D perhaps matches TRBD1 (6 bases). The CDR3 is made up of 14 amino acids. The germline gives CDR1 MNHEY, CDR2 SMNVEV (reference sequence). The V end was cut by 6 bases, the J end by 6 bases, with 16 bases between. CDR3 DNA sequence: TGTGCCAGCAGCACAGGGTTTGGTGTGGATACGCAGTATTTT. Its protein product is CASSTGFGVDTQYF.

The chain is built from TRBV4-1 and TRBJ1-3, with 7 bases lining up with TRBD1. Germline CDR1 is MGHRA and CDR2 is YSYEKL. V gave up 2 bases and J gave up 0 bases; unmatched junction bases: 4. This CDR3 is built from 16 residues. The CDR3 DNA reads TGCGCCAGCAGCCAAAATACAGGGGACTCTGGAAACACCATATATTTT. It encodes CASSQNTGDSGNTIYF.

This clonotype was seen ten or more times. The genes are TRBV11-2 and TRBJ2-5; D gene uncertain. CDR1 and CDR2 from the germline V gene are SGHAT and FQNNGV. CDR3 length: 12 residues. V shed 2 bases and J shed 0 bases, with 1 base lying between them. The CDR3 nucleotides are TGTGCCAGCAGCTTAAACCAAGAGACCCAGTACTTC. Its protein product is CASSLNQETQYF. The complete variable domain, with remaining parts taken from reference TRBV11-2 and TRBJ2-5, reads EAGVAQSPRYKIIEKRQSVAFWCNPISGHATLYWYQQILGQGPKLLIQFQNNGVVDDSQLPKDRFSAERLKGVDSTLKIQPAKLEDSAVYLCASSLNQETQYFGPGTRLLVL.

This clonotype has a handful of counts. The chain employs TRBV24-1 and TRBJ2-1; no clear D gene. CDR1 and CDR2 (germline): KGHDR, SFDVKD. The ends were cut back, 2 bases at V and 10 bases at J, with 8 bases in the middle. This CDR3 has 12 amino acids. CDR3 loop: CATSDWENEQFF. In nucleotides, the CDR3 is TGTGCCACCAGTGATTGGGAAAACGAGCAGTTCTTC.

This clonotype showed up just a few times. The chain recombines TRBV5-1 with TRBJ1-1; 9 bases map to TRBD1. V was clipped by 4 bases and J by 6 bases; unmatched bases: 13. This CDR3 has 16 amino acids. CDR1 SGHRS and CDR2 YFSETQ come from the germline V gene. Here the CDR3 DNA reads TGCGCCAGCAGCACCGGACAGGGGCCTTTGGTCTCTGAAGCTTTCTTT. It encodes CASSTGQGPLVSEAFF. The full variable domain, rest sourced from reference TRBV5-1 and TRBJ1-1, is KAGVTQTPRYLIKTRGQQVTLSCSPISGHRSVSWYQQTPGQGLQFLFEYFSETQRNKGNFPGRFSGRQFSNSRSEMNVSTLELGDSALYLCASSTGQGPLVSEAFFGQGTRLTVV.

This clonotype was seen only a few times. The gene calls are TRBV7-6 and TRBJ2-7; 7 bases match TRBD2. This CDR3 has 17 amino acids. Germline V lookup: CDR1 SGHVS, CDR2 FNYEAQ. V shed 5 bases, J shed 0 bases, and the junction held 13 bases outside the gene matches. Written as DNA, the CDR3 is TGTGCCAGCAGCCTAGAGGCGTCAGGGAGGGCCTCCTACGAGCAGTACTTC. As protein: CASSLEASGRASYEQYF.

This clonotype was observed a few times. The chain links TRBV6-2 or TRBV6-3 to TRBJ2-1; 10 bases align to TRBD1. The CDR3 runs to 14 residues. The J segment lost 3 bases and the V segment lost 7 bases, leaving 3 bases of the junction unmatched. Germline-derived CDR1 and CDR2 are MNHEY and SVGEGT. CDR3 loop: CASMGQGFYNEQFF. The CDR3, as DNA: TGTGCCAGCATGGGACAGGGGTTCTACAATGAGCAGTTCTTC.

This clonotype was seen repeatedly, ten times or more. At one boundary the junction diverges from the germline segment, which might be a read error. The CDR3 nucleotides read TGCGCCAGCAGCTTGGGACAGGGTTACAATGAGCAGTTCTTC. Protein sequence: CASSLGQGYNEQFF. J is TRBJ2-1 and V is TRBV27; 9 positions match TRBD1. Per the germline V gene, CDR1 is MNHEY and CDR2 is SMNVEV (reference sequence). This CDR3 has 14 amino acids.

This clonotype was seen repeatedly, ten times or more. The CDR3 reads CATSRERVQPQHF. The CDR3 DNA sequence: TGTGCCACCAGCAGAGAGAGAGTTCAGCCCCAGCATTTT. The rearrangement uses TRBV15 and TRBJ1-5; D unclear. This CDR3 has 13 amino acids. Trimming pared 0 bases from V and 6 bases from J, leaving 6 bases between. The germline gives CDR1 LNHNV, CDR2 YYDKDF (reference sequence).

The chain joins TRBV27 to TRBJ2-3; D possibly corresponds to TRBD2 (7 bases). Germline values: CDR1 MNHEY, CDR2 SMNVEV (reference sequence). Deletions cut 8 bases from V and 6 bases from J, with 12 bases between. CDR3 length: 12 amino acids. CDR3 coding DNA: TGTGCCAGCTGGGGGGGCCCCGATACGCAGTATTTT. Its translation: CASWGGPDTQYF.

As DNA, the CDR3 is TGTGCCAGTAGTATATCGGGAGCCGAGCAGTACTTC. Translation: CASSISGAEQYF. V is TRBV19 and J is TRBJ2-7; maybe TRBD2 (6 bases). The germline V gene has CDR1 LNHDA and CDR2 SQIVND (reference sequence). Trimming shortened V by 2 bases and J by 6 bases, and 8 bases separated the two germline ends. The CDR3 runs to 12 residues.

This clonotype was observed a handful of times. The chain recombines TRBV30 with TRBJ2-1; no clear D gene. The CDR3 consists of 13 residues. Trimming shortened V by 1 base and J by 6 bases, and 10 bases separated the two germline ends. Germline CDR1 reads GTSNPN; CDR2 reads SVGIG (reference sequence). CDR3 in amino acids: CAWSGAWGNEQFF. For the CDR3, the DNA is TGTGCCTGGAGTGGTGCTTGGGGCAATGAGCAGTTCTTC.

The CDR3, as DNA: TGTGCCAGTAAAGGGGAGAGGAATGAGCAGTTCTTC. Translating it yields CASKGERNEQFF. The rearrangement links TRBV6-5 to TRBJ2-1; D tentatively fits TRBD1 or TRBD2 (5 bases each). There are 12 residues in the CDR3. V lost 9 bases to trimming and J lost 7 bases, with 13 bases between them. The germline CDR1 and CDR2 sequences are MNHEY and SVGAGI.

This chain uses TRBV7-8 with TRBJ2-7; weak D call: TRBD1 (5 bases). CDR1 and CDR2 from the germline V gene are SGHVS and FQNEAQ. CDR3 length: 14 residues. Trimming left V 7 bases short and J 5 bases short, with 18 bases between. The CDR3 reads CASMARDSWNEQYF. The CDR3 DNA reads TGTGCCAGCATGGCGAGAGACAGTTGGAACGAGCAGTACTTC. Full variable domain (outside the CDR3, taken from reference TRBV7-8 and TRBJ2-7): GAGVSQSPRYKVAKRGQDVALRCDPISGHVSLFWYQQALGQGPEFLTYFQNEAQLDKSGLPSDRFFAERPEGSVSTLKIQRTQQEDSAVYLCASMARDSWNEQYFGPGTRLTVT.

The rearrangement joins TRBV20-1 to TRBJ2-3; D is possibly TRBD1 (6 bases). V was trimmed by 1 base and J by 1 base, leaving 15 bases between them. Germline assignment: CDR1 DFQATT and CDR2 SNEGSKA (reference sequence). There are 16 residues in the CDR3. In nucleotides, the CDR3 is TGCAGTGCTAGAGCCCTCCGGGACACTGGCACAGATACGCAGTATTTT. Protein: CSARALRDTGTDTQYF.

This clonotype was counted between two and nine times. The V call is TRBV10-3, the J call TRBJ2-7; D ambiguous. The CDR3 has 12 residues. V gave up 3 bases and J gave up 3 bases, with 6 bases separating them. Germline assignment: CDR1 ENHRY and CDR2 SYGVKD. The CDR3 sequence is CAISESYYEQYF. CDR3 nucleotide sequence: TGTGCCATCAGTGAAAGCTACTACGAGCAGTACTTC.

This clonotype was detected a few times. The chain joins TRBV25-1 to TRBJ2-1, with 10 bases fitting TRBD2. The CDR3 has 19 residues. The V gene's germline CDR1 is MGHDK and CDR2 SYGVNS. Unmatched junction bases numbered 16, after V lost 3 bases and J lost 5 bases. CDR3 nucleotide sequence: TGTGCCAGCAGTGACACTAGCGGGAAAGGGGGTCCTTCGAACAATGAGCAGTTCTTC. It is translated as CASSDTSGKGGPSNNEQFF.

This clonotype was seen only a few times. CDR3 coding DNA: TGCGCCAGCAGCCAAGACGACTCGCCCGGGTACAATGAGCAGTTCTTC. Encoded protein: CASSQDDSPGYNEQFF. This chain links TRBV4-3 with TRBJ2-1, with unresolved D. V was clipped by 0 bases and J by 4 bases, with 13 bases between them. The CDR3 has 16 residues. Germline V lookup: CDR1 LGHNA, CDR2 YSLEER.

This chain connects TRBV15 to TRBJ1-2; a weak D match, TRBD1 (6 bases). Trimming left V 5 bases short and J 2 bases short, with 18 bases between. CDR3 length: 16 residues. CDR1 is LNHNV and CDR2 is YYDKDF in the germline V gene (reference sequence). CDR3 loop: CATSLPWQGQNYGYTF. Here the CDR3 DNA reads TGTGCCACCAGCCTCCCGTGGCAGGGACAAAACTATGGCTACACCTTC.

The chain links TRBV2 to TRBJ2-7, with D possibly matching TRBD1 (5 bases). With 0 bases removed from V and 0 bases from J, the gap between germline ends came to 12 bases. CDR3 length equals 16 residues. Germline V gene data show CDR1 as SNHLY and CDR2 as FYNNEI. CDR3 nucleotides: TGTGCCAGCAGTGAAGCGGGGCAGGAGAGCTCCTACGAGCAGTACTTC. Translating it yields CASSEAGQESSYEQYF.